This TCR beta chain was recovered during a study of regulatory T cells in long-lasting Graves disease. General study points: New patients shared over 900 public clonotypes, and persistent patients shared more, with about 2,500. Newly diagnosed Graves' patients had higher TCR diversity than persistent ones.

The V end was cut by 11 bases, the J end by 8 bases, with 18 bases between. In germline, CDR1 is LNHDA, CDR2 SQIVND (reference sequence). The CDR3 is made up of 12 amino acids. Only a few counts were recorded for this clonotype. Its antigen is undetermined. Time point reported: newly diagnosed GD, antithyroid drugs for less than 3 months. RNA isolated from PBMCs was used to make the TCR library. Arm-PCR with iRepertoire HTBI primers amplified the CDR3 regions for these TCR beta libraries. One entry per CDR3 protein results from TCRdb running MiXCR on the multiplex PCR reads. The sample lists about 440,000 distinct CDR3 sequences; 15% were seen once. These data were likewise used in another study, on T cells in Graves' hyperthyroidism and ophthalmopathy. Turning to that study: Graves' hyperthyroidism without ophthalmopathy progression within 18 months was termed stable.

This receptor was obtained from a woman aged 30 to 39 with Graves disease. This specimen consisted of peripheral blood mononuclear cells (PBMCs), obtained at new diagnosis, from a patient treated with antithyroid drugs. The rearrangement uses TRBV19 and TRBJ1-2, with a weak D call TRBD1 (5 bases). CDR3 residues: CASMQGSGGYTF. The CDR3 coding sequence is TGTGCCTCCATGCAGGGTTCGGGAGGCTACACCTTC.